In this sample, the clone carrying this TCR beta chain turned up once. What it recognizes is unknown. The PCR made use of 60 Vbeta and 13 Jbeta primers. Libraries were prepared by immunoSEQ multiplex PCR; TCRdb keeps only in-frame clonotypes and omits some of them. The sample carries about 140,000 clones, around 79% recorded once. This CDR3 spans 14 amino acids. V was pared by 9 bases and J by 7 bases, with 10 bases of the junction left unmatched. Germline V CDR1 and CDR2: SGHDT, YYEEEE. The record originates from a study of cytomegalovirus exposure and HLA in healthy donors. Study-level background: Approximately 180 million T cells yielded 100 million or so unique TCR beta sequences in earlier analysis.

Study findings and constraints: As was reported, the HLA-A and HLA-B alleles of most subjects were accurately predicted from TCR beta sequences.

This clonotype was sampled from a female donor in good health and CMV-seronegative. The chain joins TRBV5-6 to TRBJ2-1; TRBD2 matches at 10 bases. Material: PBMCs. This CDR3 is CAMKSGRAENEQFF. The CDR3 coding sequence is TGTGCCATGAAAAGCGGGAGGGCCGAGAATGAGCAGTTCTTC.